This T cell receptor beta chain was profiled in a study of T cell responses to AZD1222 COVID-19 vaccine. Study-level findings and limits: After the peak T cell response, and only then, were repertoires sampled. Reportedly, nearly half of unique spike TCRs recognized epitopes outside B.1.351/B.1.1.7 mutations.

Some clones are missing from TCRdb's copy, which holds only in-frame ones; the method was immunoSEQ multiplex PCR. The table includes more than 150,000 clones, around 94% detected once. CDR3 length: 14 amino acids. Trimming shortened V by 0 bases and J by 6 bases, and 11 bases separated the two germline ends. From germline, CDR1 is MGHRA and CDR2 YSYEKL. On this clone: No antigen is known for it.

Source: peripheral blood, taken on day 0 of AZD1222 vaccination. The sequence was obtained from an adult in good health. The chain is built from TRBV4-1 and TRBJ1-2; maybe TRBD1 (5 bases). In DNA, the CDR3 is TGCGCCAGCAGCCAAGATCGCTTGGGGCATGGCTACACCTTC. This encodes CASSQDRLGHGYTF.